This TCR beta chain was profiled in a study of T-cell memory formation after mild COVID-19. This clonotype appeared a few times. Its cognate antigen is unknown. Study-level findings and limits: The main location of contracting CD4+ clones was CM and EM, and that of contracting CD8+ clones was EMRA. Pre-infection memory already had some responding clones, implying cross-reactive memory joined.

TCRdb itself ran the 5' RACE reads through MiXCR, one entry per CDR3 protein. The sample consists of roughly 170,000 distinct CDR3 sequences, about a fifth of them appearing once. The V end was cut by 4 bases, the J end by 2 bases, with 8 bases between. The length of the CDR3 is 13 residues. In germline, CDR1 is SGHTA, CDR2 FQGNSA. Sequenced input: PBMCs or a T cell subset sorted from them (not recorded which). The receptor's source is a man aged 18 to 35 who had mild COVID-19 (a few samples of this study predate the infection). Cell type and time point are not known. This chain links TRBV7-2 with TRBJ2-5, with D unresolved. This CDR3 is CASSSYEQETQYF. Written as DNA, the CDR3 is TGTGCCAGCAGCTCCTACGAACAAGAGACCCAGTACTTC.